This T cell receptor beta chain was identified during a study of blood T cell repertoires in COVID-19. Cohort 3 donors were reported recovered after two negative PCRs, clearance, or symptom resolution. This clone has at least ten counts. The repertoire was sequenced with immunoSEQ multiplex PCR; TCRdb's copy has only in-frame clones and lacks some. This table holds roughly 250,000 clones, more than 75% found once. The sequence came from a woman aged 45-65 years who had recovered from COVID-19. Sequenced: PBMCs or T cells enriched from blood (not recorded which).

The CDR3 DNA reads TGTGCCAGCAGCCCACAGGGGGGGAAGCGTGGCTACACCTTC. This encodes CASSPQGGKRGYTF. This chain connects TRBV7-9 to TRBJ1-2, with 8 nucleotides matching TRBD1. The germline V gene encodes CDR1 SEHNR and CDR2 FQNEAQ (reference sequence). The ends lost 5 bases at V and 7 bases at J; junction bases unmatched: 9. This CDR3 spans 14 amino acids.